This T cell receptor (beta chain) was sequenced during a study of blood T cell repertoires in COVID-19. Study overall: The samples span acute and convalescent COVID-19 from the United States, Italy and Spain. T cells, B-cell-depleted T cells, or PBMCs provided the cDNA or gDNA that served as material.

This CDR3 is 16 amino acids long. V lost 4 bases and J 0 bases, leaving 13 bases between the germline ends. CDR1 is LGHNA and CDR2 is YSLEER in the germline V gene. Study processing details: Amplification of reference gene primers provided the estimated nucleated cell counts. Produced via immunoSEQ multiplex PCR; TCRdb's table is partial and in-frame only. That table is the source of V, J and clone size, and D and trimming were worked out from the DNA. The profile shows over 150,000 clones, less than 85% of them singletons. J is TRBJ2-1 and V is TRBV4-3; perhaps TRBD1 as D (5 bases). The clonotype originates from a woman in her 50s with acute or convalescent COVID-19. What was sequenced was peripheral blood. CDR3 region: CASSPTRQGSYNEQFF. CDR3 bases: TGCGCCAGCAGCCCGACCCGGCAGGGCTCCTACAATGAGCAGTTCTTC.